The 22 T cell receptor beta chains below were found in one sample sequenced in a study of cytomegalovirus exposure and HLA in healthy donors. The method was immunoSEQ multiplex PCR; TCRdb's version includes in-frame clones alone and lacks a portion of them. The sample has about 300,000 clones; approximately 87% are singletons. Sequenced: PBMCs. These receptor sequences come from a woman in her late teens or twenties in good health and CMV-seronegative.

V and J are TRBV28 and TRBJ1-2, with 8 positions matching TRBD1. Germline V gene data show CDR1 as MDHEN and CDR2 as SYDVKM. This CDR3 spans 16 amino acids. V dropped 2 bases and J dropped 4; count of bases not matched to a gene: 9. The CDR3 here is CASSLNADRGFYGYTF. CDR3 in DNA: TGTGCCAGCAGTTTAAACGCCGACAGGGGTTTCTATGGCTACACCTTC.

This rearrangement joins TRBV5-1 to TRBJ2-3; D is perhaps TRBD1 (6 bases). V gave up 4 bases and J gave up 1 base, with 16 bases separating them. The CDR3 length is 16 residues. Germline CDR1 is SGHRS and CDR2 is YFSETQ. CDR3 coding DNA: TGCGCCAGCAGCAGAAGACCGGGACAAGGCACAGATACGCAGTATTTT. This codes for CASSRRPGQGTDTQYF.

The J gene is TRBJ2-7, the V gene TRBV28, with 14 nucleotides matching TRBD2. This CDR3 spans 15 amino acids. Trimming at V came to 3 bases and at J to 9 bases, leaving 7 bases not matched to a gene. Germline V gene data show CDR1 as MDHEN and CDR2 as SYDVKM. The DNA of the CDR3 is TGTGCCAGCAGTTTTTCGGGACTAGCGGGAGTAGGGCAGTACTTC. It codes for CASSFSGLAGVGQYF.

This chain uses TRBV6-1 with TRBJ1-1; no clear D. From germline, CDR1 is MNHNS and CDR2 SASEGT. The CDR3 is made up of 13 amino acids. V lost 4 bases and J lost 5, with 11 bases in between. The CDR3 nucleotides are TGTGCCAGCAGTGGCGCTGGGAGGACTGAAGCTTTCTTT. Translated: CASSGAGRTEAFF.

This clone was counted once. CDR3 sequence (DNA): TGTGCCAGCTCTAAAGGAGGGTTTCGGCAGTTCTTC. This translates into CASSKGGFRQFF. The chain recombines TRBV9 with TRBJ2-1; D may be TRBD2 (6 bases). The CDR3 consists of 12 residues. V gave up 7 bases and J gave up 12 bases, with 17 bases separating them. Germline V gene lookup returns CDR1 SGDLS and CDR2 YYNGEE. The variable domain in full, completed from reference TRBV9 and TRBJ2-1, reads DSGVTQTPKHLITATGQRVTLRCSPRSGDLSVYWYQQSLDQGLQFLIQYYNGEERAKGNILERFSAQQFPDLHSELNLSSLELGDSALYFCASSKGGFRQFFGPGTRLTVL.

This sequence joins TRBV5-1 and TRBJ2-2; TRBD2 might be the D (6 bases). The germline CDR1 and CDR2 sequences are SGHRS and YFSETQ. The ends were cut back, 8 bases at V and 3 bases at J, with 8 bases in the middle. The CDR3 is 12 amino acids. The CDR3 spells CASGTHTGELFF. CDR3 in DNA: TGCGCCAGTGGGACTCACACCGGGGAGCTGTTTTTT.

This clone is a singleton in its sample. The chain employs TRBV6-1 and TRBJ1-1; 8 positions match TRBD1. This CDR3 has 15 residues. Per the germline V gene, CDR1 is MNHNS and CDR2 is SASEGT. V was pared by 3 bases and J by 4 bases, with 7 bases of the junction left unmatched. CDR3 residues: CASSDPTGVGTEAFF. In nucleotides, the CDR3 is TGTGCCAGCAGTGACCCGACAGGGGTGGGCACTGAAGCTTTCTTT.

The chain recombines TRBV7-3 with TRBJ2-3, with D perhaps matching TRBD1 (6 bases). This CDR3 spans 15 amino acids. The germline CDR1 and CDR2 sequences are SGHTA and FQGTGA. Trimming shortened V by 2 bases and J by 2 bases, and 11 bases separated the two germline ends. The CDR3 DNA sequence: TGTGCCAGCAGCTTATTAGGACAGCACACAGATACGCAGTATTTT. Its translation is CASSLLGQHTDTQYF.

The chain carries TRBV5-1 and TRBJ1-1; the D is unclear. The germline V gene encodes CDR1 SGHRS and CDR2 YFSETQ. Trimming pared 3 bases from V and 1 base from J, leaving 10 bases between. The CDR3 is 14 amino acids. The CDR3, as DNA: TGCGCCAGCAGCTCCGCCGCGTCGAACACTGAAGCTTTCTTT. Its translation is CASSSAASNTEAFF.

The rearrangement uses TRBV18 and TRBJ1-5; possibly TRBD1 for D (5 bases). Germline V gene lookup returns CDR1 KGHSH and CDR2 LQKENI. The length of the CDR3 is 14 residues. V lost 3 bases, J lost 5 bases, and 11 bases lay in between. The CDR3 nucleotides read TGTGCCAGCTCACCTCAGGGAGGGGATCAGCCCCAGCATTTT. As protein: CASSPQGGDQPQHF.

The chain is built from TRBV27 and TRBJ1-1; D gene uncertain. Germline CDR1 MNHEY, CDR2 SMNVEV (reference sequence). The CDR3 consists of 14 residues. The V and J ends lost 3 bases and 3 bases respectively, with 11 bases between them. CDR3 sequence: CASSFLSRDTEAFF. As DNA, the CDR3 is TGTGCCAGCAGTTTCCTCTCACGGGACACTGAAGCTTTCTTT.

The chain is built from TRBV25-1 and TRBJ2-5, with D perhaps matching TRBD2 (6 bases). CDR1 is MGHDK and CDR2 is SYGVNS in the germline V gene. The CDR3 consists of 16 residues. V was pared by 2 bases and J by 5 bases, with 18 bases between. CDR3: CASSEGGSAGLETQYF. The CDR3 region has the DNA TGTGCCAGCAGTGAAGGGGGGTCAGCGGGCTTGGAGACCCAGTACTTC.

This clone was found a few times. The same CDR3 is also encoded by other DNA sequences in this sample. The chain uses TRBV28 and TRBJ1-6; D is ambiguous. The CDR3 is 13 residues long. Per the germline V gene, CDR1 is MDHEN and CDR2 is SYDVKM. Deletions cut 5 bases from V and 7 bases from J, with 9 bases between. The CDR3 reads CASSPPGNSPLHF. The DNA for the CDR3 is TGTGCCAGCAGTCCCCCCGGGAATTCACCCCTCCACTTT.

V usage is TRBV19 and J usage is TRBJ1-2, with D unresolved. The germline V gene encodes CDR1 LNHDA and CDR2 SQIVND (reference sequence). V lost 4 bases to trimming and J lost 7 bases, with 19 bases between them. The CDR3 runs to 15 residues. CDR3 sequence: CASSTTGRAGSGYTF. CDR3 in DNA: TGTGCCAGTAGTACAACGGGGAGGGCTGGTTCTGGCTACACCTTC.

The genes are TRBV5-1 and TRBJ2-6; D might be TRBD2 (5 bases). The CDR3 runs to 15 residues. The germline V gene has CDR1 SGHRS and CDR2 YFSETQ. V lost 5 bases and J 0 bases, leaving 9 bases between the germline ends. The CDR3, as DNA: TGCGCCAGCAGGACGGACTTCTCTGGGGCCAACGTCCTGACTTTC. It translates to CASRTDFSGANVLTF.

The rearrangement links TRBV13 to TRBJ2-3, with 7 bases lining up with TRBD2. In germline, CDR1 is PRHDT, CDR2 FYEKMQ (reference sequence). The CDR3 contains 14 residues. Losses at the gene ends were 0 bases for V and 6 bases for J; bases not matched to a gene: 3. Here the CDR3 DNA reads TGTGCCAGCAGCTTAGGAGGGAGGGTGGATACGCAGTATTTT. Translated, it gives CASSLGGRVDTQYF.

The chain employs TRBV9 and TRBJ2-2, with 8 bases matching TRBD2. Per the germline V gene, CDR1 is SGDLS and CDR2 is YYNGEE. J gave up 5 bases and V 4 bases, and 7 bases lay outside the gene matches. The CDR3 loop spans 15 amino acids. The CDR3 DNA reads TGTGCCAGCAGCCCCCCAGCGGGAGTTACCGGGGAGCTGTTTTTT. Translated: CASSPPAGVTGELFF.

This rearrangement joins TRBV6-5 to TRBJ2-7, with TRBD2 matching over 10 bases. The CDR3 is made up of 15 amino acids. The junction had 8 bases not matched to a gene; V was cut back by 7 bases and J by 2 bases. Germline-derived CDR1 and CDR2 are MNHEY and SVGAGI. CDR3 sequence: CASTPGLAGAYEQYF. For the CDR3, the DNA is TGTGCCAGCACCCCGGGTCTAGCGGGGGCCTACGAGCAGTACTTC.

The rearrangement joins TRBV21-1 to TRBJ1-2; no check of the table's D call, TRBD1, against the DNA was made. TRBV21-1 is tagged as a pseudogene. The CDR3 contains 15 residues. CDR3 DNA: TGTGCCAGCAGCAACAGGGGCAGTTCCACCTATGGCTACACCTTC. This encodes CASSNRGSSTYGYTF.

The chain is built from TRBV5-1 and TRBJ1-1; D may be TRBD1 (5 bases). Germline CDR1 SGHRS, CDR2 YFSETQ. V was pared by 0 bases and J by 4 bases, with 10 bases between. The CDR3 consists of 14 residues. Here the CDR3 DNA reads TGCGCCAGCAGCTTGGCCCTAGGGGCCACTGAAGCTTTCTTT. Residues: CASSLALGATEAFF.

The chain has TRBV28 and TRBJ2-5; 7 bases are shared with TRBD2. With V trimmed by 10 bases and J by 1 base, 15 bases remained unmatched. The CDR3 length is 16 residues. The germline V gene encodes CDR1 MDHEN and CDR2 SYDVKM. The CDR3 region is CATKTAGWVCQETQYF. The CDR3, as DNA: TGTGCCACAAAGACAGCGGGGTGGGTATGCCAAGAGACCCAGTACTTC. The full variable domain, its missing parts supplied by reference TRBV28 and TRBJ2-5, is DVKVTQSSRYLVKRTGEKVFLECVQDMDHENMFWYRQDPGLGLRLIYFSYDVKMKEKGDIPEGYSVSREKKERFSLILESASTNQTSMYLCATKTAGWVCQETQYFGPGTRLLVL.

The rearrangement joins TRBV28 to TRBJ2-7, with TRBD2 matching over 11 bases. CDR1 and CDR2 (germline): MDHEN, SYDVKM. This CDR3 is built from 16 residues. Trimming at V came to 2 bases and at J to 8 bases, leaving 11 bases not matched to a gene. The CDR3 DNA sequence: TGTGCCAGCAGTTTACCTCCCGGGACTAGCGGTAGACAGCAGTACTTC. This translates into CASSLPPGTSGRQQYF. Combining the CDR3 with reference TRBV28 and TRBJ2-7 gives the whole variable domain DVKVTQSSRYLVKRTGEKVFLECVQDMDHENMFWYRQDPGLGLRLIYFSYDVKMKEKGDIPEGYSVSREKKERFSLILESASTNQTSMYLCASSLPPGTSGRQQYFGPGTRLTVT.